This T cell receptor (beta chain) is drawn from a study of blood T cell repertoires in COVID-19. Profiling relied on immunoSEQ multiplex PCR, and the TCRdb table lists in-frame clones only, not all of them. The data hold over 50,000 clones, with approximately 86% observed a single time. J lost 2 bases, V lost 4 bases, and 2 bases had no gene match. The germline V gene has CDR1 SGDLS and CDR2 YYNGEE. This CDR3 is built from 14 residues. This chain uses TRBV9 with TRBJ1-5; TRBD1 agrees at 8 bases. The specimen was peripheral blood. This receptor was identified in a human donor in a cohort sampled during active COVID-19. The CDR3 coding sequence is TGTGCCAGCAGCCCGACAGGGGGCAATCAGCCCCAGCATTTT. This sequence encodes CASSPTGGNQPQHF.